This is a list of T cell receptor beta chains from one sample in a study of cytomegalovirus exposure and HLA in healthy donors. Method: immunoSEQ multiplex PCR; TCRdb's copy keeps in-frame clones and lacks some. The sample has 90,000 to 95,000 clones; approximately 78% are singletons. Sequenced: PBMCs. The receptors come from a male donor in good health and CMV-seropositive. Both conserved end residues are part of each CDR3. Fields, in order: clone size, D gene, J gene, CDR3 length, V gene, CDR3 DNA, CDR3 protein. D genes are given only for firm matches. Clone size is not always given. Where it is, it says once, few, many or a class for expanded clones.

few | . | TRBJ1-5 | 15 | TRBV28 | TGTGCCAGCAGTCTCCTCAGGAATAGCAATCAGCCCCAGCATTTT | CASSLLRNSNQPQHF
. | TRBD1 | TRBJ2-1 | 16 | TRBV5-6 | TGTGCCAGCAGCGGAAGGGGACAGGGGGATCACAATGAGCAGTTCTTC | CASSGRGQGDHNEQFF
. | . | TRBJ2-7 | 13 | TRBV7-6 | TGTGCCAGCAGCTCTGGACAGCACTACGAGCAGTACTTC | CASSSGQHYEQYF
. | . | TRBJ2-7 | 16 | TRBV5-4 | TGTGCCAGCAGCTTGGCTGGAAAGGGGTCCTCCTACGAGCAGTACTTC | CASSLAGKGSSYEQYF
few | . | TRBJ2-2 | 15 | TRBV6-5 | TGTGCCAGCAGTCCCCGGGCAGGGGGAGGCGGGGAGCTGTTTTTT | CASSPRAGGGGELFF
. | TRBD2 | TRBJ2-1 | 15 | TRBV6-5 | TGTGCCAGCAGTAGGACTAGCGGGAAAGGTAGTGAGCAGTTCTTC | CASSRTSGKGSEQFF
. | . | TRBJ2-7 | 14 | TRBV5-1 | TGCGCCAGCAGCTTGGATGGAGTCTCCTACGAGCAGTACTTC | CASSLDGVSYEQYF
. | TRBD1 | TRBJ2-3 | 13 | TRBV28 | TGTGCCAACATGGACAGGAACACAGATACGCAGTATTTT | CANMDRNTDTQYF
. | TRBD1 | TRBJ1-1 | 15 | TRBV6-5 | TGTGCCAGCAGAAATTTCGGGACAGGGGTGACTGAAGCTTTCTTT | CASRNFGTGVTEAFF
. | TRBD1 | TRBJ1-2 | 15 | TRBV7-2 | TGTGCCAGCAGCCCTCAGAGGACAGGGTACTATGGCTACACCTTC | CASSPQRTGYYGYTF
. | . | TRBJ2-3 | 14 | TRBV6-1 | TGTGCCAGCAGTGAAATACAGCTCACAGATACGCAGTATTTT | CASSEIQLTDTQYF
. | . | TRBJ2-7 | 15 | TRBV10-3 | TGTGCCACCCAACCCTCGGCAGACAACGCTTACGAGCAGTACTTC | CATQPSADNAYEQYF
. | . | TRBJ2-2 | 12 | TRBV29-1 | TGCAGCGTGGGCTGGAACACCGGGGAGCTGTTTTTT | CSVGWNTGELFF
few | TRBD2 | TRBJ2-7 | 15 | TRBV10-1 | TGCGCCAGCAGTGACGGGACTAGCGTGTCCTACGAGCAGTACTTC | CASSDGTSVSYEQYF